This T cell receptor beta chain was sequenced during a study of T cell changes during pregnancy in multiple sclerosis. The method was immunoSEQ multiplex PCR; TCRdb's version includes in-frame clones alone and lacks a portion of them. The data contain more than 35,000 clones, around 89% of them seen just once; the ten biggest clones take up 5.5% to 6.5%. There are 14 residues in the CDR3. Trimming took off 1 base at V and 6 bases at J, with 13 bases between the two ends. The germline gives CDR1 LGHNA, CDR2 YNFKEQ. This TCR was sampled from a female donor in good health, enrolled as a control in a pregnancy study. The starting material was CD8+ T cells from peripheral blood mononuclear cells, obtained after pregnancy. The rearrangement links TRBV4-2 to TRBJ2-7; the D gene is possibly TRBD2 (6 bases). The DNA for the CDR3 is TGTGCCAGCAGCCAAGGGGGGGTTGACGGCGAGCAGTACTTC. This encodes CASSQGGVDGEQYF.